In its sample, the clone carrying this T cell receptor (beta chain) was seen once. No antigen is known for it. The sample originates from a study of shared clonotypes between healthy human individuals. Overall study findings and caveats: Sequencing depth was expected to affect clonotype sharing among donors.

The germline V gene encodes CDR1 SGHTS and CDR2 YDEGEE. The CDR3 covers 17 residues. V was shortened by 1 base and J by 2 bases, with 18 bases between the two germline ends. Profiled with immunoSEQ multiplex PCR; TCRdb holds only in-frame clones, not every one. The sample includes 190,000 or so clones, 85% to 95% of them seen just once. This TCR derives from a woman in her 30s in good health. The sample comprised naive CD4+ T cells sorted from blood. Subset reported: CD45RA+ positively selected. The chain uses TRBV5-8 and TRBJ1-2; TRBD1 is a possible D gene (6 bases). The CDR3 bases are TGTGCCAGCAGCTTGTTCACAGGGACCACACTAAACTATGGCTACACCTTC. Protein product: CASSLFTGTTLNYGYTF.